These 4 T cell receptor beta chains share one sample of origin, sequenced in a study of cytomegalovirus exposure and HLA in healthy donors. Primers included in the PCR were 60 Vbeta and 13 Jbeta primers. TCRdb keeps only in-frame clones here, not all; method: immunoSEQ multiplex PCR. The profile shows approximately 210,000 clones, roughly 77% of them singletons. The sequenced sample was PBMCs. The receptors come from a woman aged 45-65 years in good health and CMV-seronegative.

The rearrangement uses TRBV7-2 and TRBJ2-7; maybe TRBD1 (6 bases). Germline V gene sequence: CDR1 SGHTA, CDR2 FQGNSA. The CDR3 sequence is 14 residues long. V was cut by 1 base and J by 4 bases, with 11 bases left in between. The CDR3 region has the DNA TGTGCCAGCAGCTTAGTCGGGACATGGTACGAGCAGTACTTC. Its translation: CASSLVGTWYEQYF.

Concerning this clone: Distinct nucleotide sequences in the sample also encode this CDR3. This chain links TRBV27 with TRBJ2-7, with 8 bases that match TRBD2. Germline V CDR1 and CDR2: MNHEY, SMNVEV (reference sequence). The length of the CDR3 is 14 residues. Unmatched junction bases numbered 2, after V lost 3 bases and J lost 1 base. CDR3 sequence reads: CASSLGTRSYEQYF. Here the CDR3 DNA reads TGTGCCAGCAGTTTGGGGACTAGATCCTACGAGCAGTACTTC.

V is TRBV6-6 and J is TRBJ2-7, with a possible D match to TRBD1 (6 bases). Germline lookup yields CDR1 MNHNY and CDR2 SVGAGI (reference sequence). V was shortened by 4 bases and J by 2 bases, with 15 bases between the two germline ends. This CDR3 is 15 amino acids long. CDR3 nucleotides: TGTGCCAGCAGTTTGCTGGTCACAGGGACCTACGAGCAGTACTTC. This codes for CASSLLVTGTYEQYF.

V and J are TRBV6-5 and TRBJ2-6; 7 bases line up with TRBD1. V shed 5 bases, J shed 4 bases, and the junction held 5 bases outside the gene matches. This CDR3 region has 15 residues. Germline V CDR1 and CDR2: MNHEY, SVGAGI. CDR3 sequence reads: CASSRDRAGANVLTF. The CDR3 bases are TGTGCCAGCAGTCGAGACAGGGCCGGGGCCAACGTCCTGACTTTC.